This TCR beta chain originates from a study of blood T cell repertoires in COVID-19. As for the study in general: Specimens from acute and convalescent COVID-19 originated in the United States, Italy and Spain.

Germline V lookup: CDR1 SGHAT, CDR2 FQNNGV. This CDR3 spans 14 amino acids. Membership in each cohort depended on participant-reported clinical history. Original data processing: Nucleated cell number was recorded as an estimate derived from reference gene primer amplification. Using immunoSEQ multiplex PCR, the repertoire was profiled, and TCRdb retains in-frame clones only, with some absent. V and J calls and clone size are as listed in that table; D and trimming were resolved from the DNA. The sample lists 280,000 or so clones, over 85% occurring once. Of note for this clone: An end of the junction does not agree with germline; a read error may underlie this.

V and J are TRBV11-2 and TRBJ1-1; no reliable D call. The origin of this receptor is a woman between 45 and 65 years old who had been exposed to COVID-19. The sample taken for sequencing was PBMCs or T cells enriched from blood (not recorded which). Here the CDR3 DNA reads TGTGCCAGCAGCTTGGCCGGGGTGAACTCTGAAGCTTTCTTT. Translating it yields CASSLAGVNSEAFF.